These 20 T cell receptor beta chains originate from one sample sequenced in a study of T cells after posttransplantation cyclophosphamide. Clones were read by immunoSEQ multiplex PCR, and TCRdb kept only the in-frame ones, dropping some. This sample yields a few thousand clones, of which about two thirds are seen a single time; around 19% belongs to the top ten. The sequenced sample consisted of memory CD8+ T cells sorted from blood. The origin of the receptors is a woman aged 60-70 years in good health, CMV-negative, and a related stem cell transplant donor.

This chain joins TRBV4-1 and TRBJ2-7; 14 positions agree with TRBD2. The CDR3 consists of 17 residues. From germline, CDR1 is MGHRA and CDR2 YSYEKL. V dropped 1 base and J dropped 6; count of bases not matched to a gene: 8. CDR3 loop: CASSQVTSGLAGVEQYF. CDR3 in DNA: TGCGCCAGCAGCCAAGTCACATCGGGACTAGCGGGAGTCGAGCAGTACTTC.

The sample holds a few counts of this clone. The chain has TRBV4-1 and TRBJ2-7; no clear D. The CDR3 covers 14 residues. V gave up 0 bases and J gave up 0 bases, with 6 bases separating them. Germline assignment: CDR1 MGHRA and CDR2 YSYEKL. The CDR3 DNA is TGCGCCAGCAGCCAAGATCTCCCCTCCTACGAGCAGTACTTC. Translating it yields CASSQDLPSYEQYF.

The chain recombines TRBV19 with TRBJ2-7; 15 bases agree with TRBD2. The germline gives CDR1 LNHDA, CDR2 SQIVND (reference sequence). The CDR3 extends over 13 amino acids. V lost 10 bases, J lost 5 bases, and 3 bases stayed unmatched. CDR3 region: CATGTSGRNEQYF. As DNA, the CDR3 is TGTGCCACCGGGACTAGCGGGAGGAACGAGCAGTACTTC.

This clone was seen more than once but under ten times. The same CDR3 can be traced to other DNA sequences in this sample. V usage is TRBV6-5 and J usage is TRBJ2-1, with D possibly TRBD1 on 6 matching bases. There are 13 residues in the CDR3. The V gene's germline CDR1 is MNHEY and CDR2 SVGAGI. Trimming removed 1 base from V and 8 bases from J, with 9 bases in between. CDR3 sequence: CASSYLKGDEQFF. In nucleotides, the CDR3 is TGTGCCAGCAGTTACTTAAAGGGGGATGAGCAGTTCTTC.

The chain has TRBV4-1 and TRBJ2-2; possible D gene TRBD2, 5 bases. Germline V gene lookup returns CDR1 MGHRA and CDR2 YSYEKL. Trimming took 1 base from V and 4 from J, leaving 10 bases between them. This CDR3 contains 15 residues. Written as DNA, the CDR3 is TGCGCCAGCAGCCAAGTGGCGGGCCGCACCGGGGAGCTGTTTTTT. Its protein is CASSQVAGRTGELFF.

The sample holds a few counts of this clone. Other nucleotide sequences in the sample specify the same CDR3. The chain recombines TRBV5-5 with TRBJ2-7; D remains unclear. The germline V gene has CDR1 SGHKS and CDR2 YYEKEE (reference sequence). V was pared by 0 bases and J by 3 bases, with 7 bases between. The CDR3 totals 13 residues. CDR3 sequence: CASSLGGHYEQYF. DNA for the CDR3: TGTGCCAGCAGCTTGGGTGGGCACTACGAGCAGTACTTC.

This chain uses TRBV5-6 with TRBJ2-3; a possible D gene is TRBD1 (6 bases). Germline V lookup: CDR1 SGHDT, CDR2 YYEEEE. Between the trimmed V and J ends, which lost 0 bases and 14 bases, there was a span of 19 bases. The CDR3 sequence is 14 residues long. In DNA form, the CDR3 reads TGTGCCAGCAGCTTGGCCCGGACAGTCCCAAGTCTGTATTTT. Translated, it gives CASSLARTVPSLYF.

CDR3: CASSLGRRGTEAFF. The CDR3 DNA sequence: TGTGCCAGCAGCTTAGGTAGGAGGGGCACTGAAGCTTTCTTT. The chain combines TRBV7-3 with TRBJ1-1; D might be TRBD1 (5 bases). The CDR3 covers 14 residues. Looked up from germline, CDR1 is SGHTA and CDR2 is FQGTGA. Between the trimmed V and J ends, which lost 2 bases and 4 bases, there was a span of 11 bases.

V is TRBV4-1 and J is TRBJ2-1; weak D call: TRBD1 (5 bases). V lost 5 bases and J lost 7, with 18 bases in between. The CDR3 has 15 amino acids. Germline-derived CDR1 and CDR2 are MGHRA and YSYEKL. This CDR3 is CASSFRAPKGNEQFF. In DNA, the CDR3 is TGCGCCAGCAGCTTCCGGGCCCCAAAGGGGAATGAGCAGTTCTTC.

In DNA, the CDR3 is TGTGCCAGCAGCTTGGGGGACAGGGGGCTTGACAATCAGCCCCAGCATTTT. It specifies CASSLGDRGLDNQPQHF. The chain employs TRBV5-5 and TRBJ1-5; 12 positions match TRBD1. The CDR3 covers 17 residues. Trimming cost V 0 bases and J 3 bases; bases outside gene matches: 4. CDR1 SGHKS and CDR2 YYEKEE come from the germline V gene (reference sequence).

The chain couples TRBV4-1 to TRBJ1-5; 8 positions agree with TRBD1. Germline lookup yields CDR1 MGHRA and CDR2 YSYEKL. The CDR3 runs to 15 residues. The J segment lost 6 bases and the V segment lost 4 bases, leaving 8 bases of the junction unmatched. CDR3 region: CASSPWTGQGQPQHF. The CDR3 nucleotides are TGCGCCAGCAGCCCCTGGACAGGGCAGGGTCAGCCCCAGCATTTT.

The chain joins TRBV30 to TRBJ1-2; D is uncertain. The CDR3 sequence is 13 residues long. CDR1 and CDR2 (germline): GTSNPN, SVGIG (reference sequence). The ends were cut back, 4 bases at V and 3 bases at J, with 12 bases in the middle. CDR3 DNA: TGTGCCTGGAACAGCTTCCTCTACTATGGCTACACCTTC. Encoded protein: CAWNSFLYYGYTF. The complete variable domain, with remaining parts taken from reference TRBV30 and TRBJ1-2, reads SQTIHQWPATLVQPVGSPLSLECTVEGTSNPNLYWYRQAAGRGLQLLFYSVGIGQISSEVPQNLSASRPQDRQFILSSKKLLLSDSGFYLCAWNSFLYYGYTFGSGTRLTVV.

CDR3 in DNA: TGTGCCAGTAGCCTTGGGACAGGGAATGAGCAGTTCTTC. Amino acid sequence: CASSLGTGNEQFF. V usage is TRBV19 and J usage is TRBJ2-1, with TRBD1 matching 9 bases. The junction had 4 bases not matched to a gene; V was cut back by 6 bases and J by 7 bases. Germline CDR1 LNHDA, CDR2 SQIVND (reference sequence). The CDR3 has 13 residues.

This clone appeared a few times. V and J are TRBV5-1 and TRBJ1-4, with TRBD1 identical over 10 bases. CDR3 length: 13 residues. Germline-derived CDR1 and CDR2 are SGHRS and YFSETQ. The ends lost 7 bases at V and 8 bases at J; junction bases unmatched: 5. The CDR3 region is CASRGQGEEKLFF. The CDR3 coding sequence is TGCGCCAGCCGTGGACAGGGGGAGGAAAAACTGTTTTTT.

In this sample, this clone turned up a few times. This chain joins TRBV5-1 and TRBJ2-5, with a possible D match to TRBD2 (5 bases). V was shortened by 2 bases and J by 6 bases, with 14 bases between the two germline ends. This CDR3 region has 14 residues. Germline V gene data show CDR1 as SGHRS and CDR2 as YFSETQ. The CDR3 region is CASSLRAEEKTQYF. CDR3 in DNA: TGCGCCAGCAGCTTAAGAGCGGAGGAGAAGACCCAGTACTTC.

This chain uses TRBV28 with TRBJ2-7; TRBD1 agrees at 7 bases. CDR1 and CDR2 from the germline V gene are MDHEN and SYDVKM. This CDR3 has 14 amino acids. Trimming took 3 bases from V and 2 from J; bases not matched to a gene: 4. In nucleotides, the CDR3 is TGTGCCAGCAGTTTGGGTCAGGGGGCCTACGAGCAGTACTTC. Protein sequence: CASSLGQGAYEQYF.

Sample share makes this clone large (0.1 to 1%). The sample carries other DNA sequences with the same CDR3. This chain connects TRBV5-8 to TRBJ2-7; 7 nucleotides line up with TRBD1. This CDR3 region has 14 residues. Trimming took 0 bases from V and 7 from J; bases not matched to a gene: 7. CDR1 SGHTS and CDR2 YDEGEE come from the germline V gene. In DNA form, the CDR3 reads TGTGCCAGCAGCTTGGACAGGGGAAGGAAGGAGCAGTACTTC. Amino acids: CASSLDRGRKEQYF.

This chain uses TRBV7-3 with TRBJ2-2, with 11 nucleotides matching TRBD2. With 5 bases clipped from V and 3 bases from J, the junction kept 5 bases outside the gene matches. The CDR3 sequence is 16 residues long. Germline lookup yields CDR1 SGHTA and CDR2 FQGTGA. CDR3 protein: CASSPSGGPYTGELFF. The CDR3 coding sequence is TGTGCCAGCAGCCCTAGCGGGGGGCCTTACACCGGGGAGCTGTTTTTT.

CDR3 loop: CASSPVGAGDTQYF. In nucleotides, the CDR3 is TGTGCCAGCAGCCCCGTGGGGGCAGGAGATACGCAGTATTTT. This sequence joins TRBV6-6 and TRBJ2-3; tentatively, D is TRBD1 (6 bases). This CDR3 has 14 residues. The germline CDR1 and CDR2 sequences are MNHNY and SVGAGI (reference sequence). Deletions cut 6 bases from V and 5 bases from J, with 15 bases between.

The chain couples TRBV2 to TRBJ2-7; unclear D gene. V was clipped by 1 base and J by 9 bases, with 7 bases between them. Germline values: CDR1 SNHLY, CDR2 FYNNEI. This CDR3 comprises 11 residues. This chain's CDR3 is CASSEVPGQYF. DNA of the CDR3: TGTGCCAGCAGTGAAGTGCCAGGGCAGTACTTC.